This TCR beta chain was recorded in a study of T cells in localized non-small cell lung cancer. As concerns this clone: Its antigen is unidentified.

Study-level points and caveats: Out of the top 100 tumor clones, a median approximately 50 were seen in adjacent lung. Overall survival was longer when the density of T cells in the blood was higher. Uninvolved adjacent lung showed higher T cell clonality than tumor. Multi-region tumor sequencing was not done, so intratumor heterogeneity could not be excluded.

Sequencing was performed with immunoSEQ multiplex PCR; in TCRdb, only in-frame clones are kept and a portion is missing. Altogether some 130,000 clones are present, roughly 90% being singletons, with the ten largest covering approximately 1.5%. The sequencing here drew on peripheral blood, taken before any cancer treatment. The TCR was taken from a female donor older than 55 with stage I lung adenocarcinoma.

CDR3 DNA sequence: TGTGCCAGCACAGGAAGGCGTAAAGTGTCCGGGGAGCTGTTTTTT. It yields the protein CASTGRRKVSGELFF. The V call is TRBV28, the J call TRBJ2-2; D gene uncertain. In germline, CDR1 is MDHEN, CDR2 SYDVKM. The CDR3 totals 15 residues. Between the trimmed V and J ends, which lost 7 bases and 6 bases, there was a span of 18 bases. The entire variable domain, with the rest obtained from reference TRBV28 and TRBJ2-2, is as follows: DVKVTQSSRYLVKRTGEKVFLECVQDMDHENMFWYRQDPGLGLRLIYFSYDVKMKEKGDIPEGYSVSREKKERFSLILESASTNQTSMYLCASTGRRKVSGELFFGEGSRLTVL.